These 8 T cell receptor beta chains originate from one sample sequenced in a study of shared clonotypes between healthy human individuals. TCRdb's copy holds only in-frame clones and misses some; the assay was immunoSEQ multiplex PCR. The table records about half a million clones, more than 75% of them present only once. The sequenced sample was PBMCs. The receptors shown here come from a woman in her thirties or forties in good health. Some clones in this sample may be carry-over from other donors' samples.

The V gene is TRBV6-9, the J gene TRBJ2-7; TRBD2 aligns across 12 bases. The CDR3 is 15 residues long. V lost 6 bases, J lost 3 bases, and 6 bases stayed unmatched. Per germline, CDR1 MNHGY and CDR2 SVAAGI. The CDR3 loop reads CASSYGLAGNYEQYF. Here the CDR3 DNA reads TGTGCCAGCAGCTACGGACTAGCGGGGAACTACGAGCAGTACTTC.

The V and J genes are TRBV27 and TRBJ1-2; D is undetermined. The V end lost 3 bases, the J end lost 2 bases, and 7 bases lay between the germline ends. CDR1 MNHEY and CDR2 SMNVEV come from the germline V gene (reference sequence). The CDR3 is 13 residues long. Here the CDR3 DNA reads TGTGCCAGCAGTTTCGGACGGAACTATGGCTACACCTTC. It yields the protein CASSFGRNYGYTF.

J is TRBJ2-6 and V is TRBV5-1; D perhaps matches TRBD2 (5 bases). CDR1 is SGHRS and CDR2 is YFSETQ in the germline V gene. This CDR3 has 17 residues. Trimming stripped 2 bases from V and 2 bases from J, with 14 bases between. CDR3 in DNA: TGCGCCAGCAGCTTAGGTACCACCGGGACTGGGGCCAACGTCCTGACTTTC. Translation gives CASSLGTTGTGANVLTF.

This sequence joins TRBV5-6 and TRBJ2-5; D is perhaps TRBD1 (6 bases). The CDR3 runs to 15 residues. Germline V CDR1 and CDR2: SGHDT, YYEEEE. Trimming took 2 bases from V and 5 from J, leaving 16 bases between them. CDR3 protein: CASSLLTGSGETQYF. As DNA, the CDR3 is TGTGCCAGCAGCTTATTAACAGGGTCCGGGGAGACCCAGTACTTC.

V usage is TRBV11-2 and J usage is TRBJ1-2; the match to TRBD1 covers 7 bases. Germline V gene lookup returns CDR1 SGHAT and CDR2 FQNNGV. Unmatched junction bases numbered 14, after V lost 6 bases and J lost 4 bases. This CDR3 is 16 amino acids long. For the CDR3, the DNA is TGTGCCAGCAGGCCGGTCGGGCAGGGGGTTACCTATGGCTACACCTTC. This sequence encodes CASRPVGQGVTYGYTF.

This clone occurred a few times. The rearrangement uses TRBV7-9 and TRBJ1-2; no firm D call. The CDR3 sequence is 12 residues long. Germline loops: CDR1 SEHNR, CDR2 FQNEAQ (reference sequence). The V end was cut by 5 bases, the J end by 10 bases, with 14 bases between. DNA of the CDR3: TGTGCCAGCAGCAGAACCTTGGACTACTACACCTTC. It translates to CASSRTLDYYTF.

This CDR3 reads CASSLPVGEAFF. The CDR3 bases are TGTGCCAGCAGCTTACCAGTGGGGGAAGCTTTCTTT. The chain carries TRBV11-1 and TRBJ1-1; D not resolved. Germline V gives CDR1 SGHAT, CDR2 FQDESV (reference sequence). The CDR3 spans 12 residues. V was trimmed by 2 bases and J by 8 bases, leaving 9 bases between them.

This CDR3 is CASSLLPTAAVVTF. CDR3 sequence (DNA): TGCGCCAGCAGCTTGCTACCGACAGCGGCTGTTGTCACCTTC. The rearrangement joins TRBV5-1 to TRBJ1-2; possible D gene TRBD1, 5 bases. The CDR3 is made up of 14 amino acids. CDR1 is SGHRS and CDR2 is YFSETQ in the germline V gene. V was trimmed by 1 base and J by 13 bases, leaving 20 bases between them.